Shown below are 6 T cell receptor beta chains from a single sample sequenced in a study of blood T cell repertoires in COVID-19. Sequencing was performed with immunoSEQ multiplex PCR; in TCRdb, only in-frame clones are kept and a portion is missing. The table records 350,000 to 550,000 clones, 75% to 90% of them present only once. The sequencing sample was made of peripheral blood. The receptors stem from a young woman with acute or convalescent COVID-19.

The chain joins TRBV6-5 to TRBJ2-7; 7 bases are a match to TRBD1. The CDR3 totals 14 residues. CDR1 is MNHEY and CDR2 is SVGAGI in the germline V gene. Trimming removed 2 bases from V and 6 bases from J; junction bases left unmatched: 7. The CDR3, as DNA: TGTGCCAGCAGTTACGTGCACAGGGGTGGCGAGCAGTACTTC. It specifies CASSYVHRGGEQYF.

The genes are TRBV5-1 and TRBJ2-2; tentative D call: TRBD1 (5 bases). V lost 4 bases and J 2 bases, leaving 15 bases between the germline ends. Germline assignment: CDR1 SGHRS and CDR2 YFSETQ. The CDR3 has 16 residues. The chain's CDR3 is CASSPTLGANTGELFF. For the CDR3, the DNA is TGCGCCAGCAGCCCGACCTTAGGGGCTAACACCGGGGAGCTGTTTTTT.

The chain couples TRBV10-2 to TRBJ2-3, with a tentative D call TRBD2 (6 bases). Looked up from germline, CDR1 is WSHSY and CDR2 is SAAADI. There are 16 residues in the CDR3. The V end lost 2 bases, the J end lost 0 bases, and 12 bases lay between the germline ends. In nucleotides, the CDR3 is TGCGCCAGCAGTGAGGGAAGCGGGTATAGCACAGATACGCAGTATTTT. Translating gives CASSEGSGYSTDTQYF.

The chain has TRBV28 and TRBJ1-1; D is perhaps TRBD1 (6 bases). The CDR3 runs to 13 residues. The germline V gene has CDR1 MDHEN and CDR2 SYDVKM. The V end lost 3 bases, the J end lost 5 bases, and 10 bases lay between the germline ends. For the CDR3, the DNA is TGTGCCAGCAGTTTTTACAGGGATACTGAAGCTTTCTTT. It encodes CASSFYRDTEAFF.

This chain joins TRBV7-9 and TRBJ2-2; 9 positions match TRBD1. Germline CDR1 SEHNR, CDR2 FQNEAQ (reference sequence). The CDR3 has 15 residues. The J segment lost 5 bases and the V segment lost 3 bases, leaving 4 bases of the junction unmatched. The CDR3 DNA is TGTGCCAGCAGCTTGGGACAGGGACGAACCGGGGAGCTGTTTTTT. Protein sequence: CASSLGQGRTGELFF.

The chain couples TRBV28 to TRBJ2-7; TRBD1 aligns across 9 bases. J lost 4 bases, V lost 2 bases, and 6 bases had no gene match. Germline-derived CDR1 and CDR2 are MDHEN and SYDVKM. This CDR3 region has 15 residues. CDR3 in amino acids: CASSLPGQGRYEQYF. The CDR3 bases are TGTGCCAGCAGTTTACCGGGACAGGGTAGGTACGAGCAGTACTTC. Based on the CDR3 plus reference TRBV28 and TRBJ2-7, the full variable domain is DVKVTQSSRYLVKRTGEKVFLECVQDMDHENMFWYRQDPGLGLRLIYFSYDVKMKEKGDIPEGYSVSREKKERFSLILESASTNQTSMYLCASSLPGQGRYEQYFGPGTRLTVT.